At least ten counts were recorded for the clone carrying this T cell receptor beta chain. Its antigen remains unknown. The treatment: PENTA 11 planned treatment interruption arm or continuous ART arm. Sorting from thawed PBMCs isolated naive CD4+ CD45RA+ CD45RO- T cells. The data were taken from a study of HIV-infected children after antiretroviral therapy interruption. Study as a whole: Recorded EBV and CMV exposure existed for most children.

Study conclusions and caveats: Minor non-naive CD45RA+ populations, like EMRA or stem memory, might contaminate naive sorts. The Gini coefficient of naive CD4+ repertoires rose, returning to baseline by 3 years.

This CDR3 spans 16 amino acids. The V gene lost 3 bases and the J gene lost 3 bases, with 14 bases spanning the gap. CDR1 MDHEN and CDR2 SYDVKM come from the germline V gene. The TCR library was built from RNA with a 3' RACE protocol and unique molecular identifiers. TCRdb re-called the 3' RACE reads through MiXCR, storing one row per CDR3 protein. The sample lists about 46,000 distinct CDR3 sequences, roughly 4.5% occurring once. The sequenced sample was CD45RA+ CD4+ T cells from PBMCs, pooled from several time points, obtained from a donor given antiretroviral therapy, either interrupted or continuous. Described subset: naive CD4+ CD45RA+ CD45RO- T cells. This TCR derives from a pool of human donors with HIV. The J gene is TRBJ2-2, the V gene TRBV28; a weak D match, TRBD1 (6 bases). CDR3 residues: CASSLALGADTGELFF. CDR3 coding DNA: TGTGCCAGCAGTTTGGCCTTGGGGGCTGACACCGGGGAGCTGTTTTTT.